These 13 T cell receptor beta chains originate from one sample sequenced in a study of early T cells in non-severe SARS-CoV-2 infection. TCRdb re-derived calls from the 5' RACE reads in MiXCR, one entry per CDR3 protein. Of around 49,000 distinct CDR3 sequences detected, 3.5% to 4.5% appear once; the ten largest clones hold 5% to 6.5%. Sequencing was performed on whole blood. These receptor sequences come from an adult who was a healthcare worker with PCR-confirmed SARS-CoV-2 infection or an uninfected control (not recorded which).

The sample holds many counts of this clonotype. The chain carries TRBV20-1 and TRBJ2-7; TRBD1 aligns across 7 bases. Germline V gives CDR1 DFQATT, CDR2 SNEGSKA (reference sequence). V shed 5 bases, J shed 1 base, and the junction held 11 bases outside the gene matches. The CDR3 extends over 15 amino acids. CDR3 sequence: CSASQKGATSYEQYF. The DNA of the CDR3 is TGCAGTGCTTCCCAAAAGGGGGCGACTTCCTACGAGCAGTACTTC.

At least ten counts were recorded for this clonotype. This chain connects TRBV18 to TRBJ1-1; D unclear. The CDR3 has 14 amino acids. Germline values: CDR1 KGHSH, CDR2 LQKENI. Trimming took off 5 bases at V and 0 bases at J, with 10 bases between the two ends. The CDR3 DNA follows: TGTGCCAGCTCAGCTGGGGTAATGAACACTGAAGCTTTCTTT. It translates to CASSAGVMNTEAFF.

In its sample, this clonotype was seen many times. This chain joins TRBV5-1 and TRBJ2-1, with 7 bases identical to TRBD2. The V segment lost 0 bases and the J segment 0 bases; nucleotides outside the gene matches: 6. CDR1 is SGHRS and CDR2 is YFSETQ in the germline V gene. This CDR3 region has 17 residues. The CDR3: CASSLEPGRSSYNEQFF. Written as DNA, the CDR3 is TGCGCCAGCAGCTTGGAACCCGGGAGGAGCTCCTACAATGAGCAGTTCTTC.

Many counts were recorded for this clonotype. The rearrangement joins TRBV29-1 to TRBJ1-2, with 8 bases identical to TRBD1. CDR1 and CDR2 (germline): SQVTM, ANQGSEA. This CDR3 is built from 13 residues. Losses at the gene ends were 6 bases for V and 3 bases for J; bases not matched to a gene: 6. CDR3 region: CSVRTGLDYGYTF. CDR3 DNA: TGCAGCGTACGGACAGGGTTAGACTATGGCTACACCTTC.

This clonotype was seen repeatedly, ten times or more. The chain combines TRBV10-3 with TRBJ2-1; 11 positions match TRBD2. The CDR3 is 14 amino acids. After removal of 10 bases from V and 9 bases from J, the junction contained 11 bases not matched to a gene. Germline assignment: CDR1 ENHRY and CDR2 SYGVKD. The CDR3 DNA sequence: TGTGCCACCACACTAGCGGGAGAATATGGTGAGCAGTTCTTC. Residues: CATTLAGEYGEQFF.

This clonotype was seen a few times. This chain connects TRBV5-1 to TRBJ2-7; 11 bases are a match to TRBD1. Germline CDR1 is SGHRS and CDR2 is YFSETQ. The ends lost 4 bases at V and 3 bases at J; junction bases unmatched: 3. The CDR3 is 14 residues long. The DNA of the CDR3 is TGCGCCAGCAGCGCCGGGACAGGGGGCTACGAGCAGTACTTC. This translates into CASSAGTGGYEQYF.

This clonotype was observed at least ten times. The V and J genes are TRBV20-1 and TRBJ2-7; D is unresolved. The V gene lost 0 bases and the J gene lost 0 bases, with 12 bases spanning the gap. There are 15 residues in the CDR3. Germline lookup yields CDR1 DFQATT and CDR2 SNEGSKA (reference sequence). CDR3 coding DNA: TGCAGTGCTAGAGATCTGGTATCAAGCTCCTACGAGCAGTACTTC. Translation: CSARDLVSSSYEQYF.

This clonotype was seen at least ten times. The chain employs TRBV20-1 and TRBJ1-5; maybe TRBD1 (5 bases). The V gene's germline CDR1 is DFQATT and CDR2 SNEGSKA (reference sequence). V was cut by 3 bases and J by 3 bases, with 9 bases left in between. The CDR3 has 13 amino acids. The CDR3 DNA reads as TGCAGTGCTAGGAGGGGCAACAATCAGCCCCAGCATTTT. This codes for CSARRGNNQPQHF.

There are many counts of this clonotype. V is TRBV7-9 and J is TRBJ2-7; D gene uncertain. The CDR3 extends over 12 amino acids. Germline V gene data show CDR1 as SEHNR and CDR2 as FQNEAQ (reference sequence). Trimming removed 4 bases from V and 2 bases from J, with 6 bases in between. The CDR3 DNA is TGTGCCAGCAGCTCCACAGCCTACGAGCAGTACTTC. Its translation: CASSSTAYEQYF.

The V call is TRBV2, the J call TRBJ2-7, with 9 positions matching TRBD1. Germline-derived CDR1 and CDR2 are SNHLY and FYNNEI. The CDR3 spans 15 residues. The J segment lost 9 bases and the V segment lost 7 bases, leaving 16 bases of the junction unmatched. CDR3 sequence reads: CASNESPGQGRRQYF. CDR3 coding DNA: TGTGCCAGCAATGAGTCTCCGGGACAGGGTAGACGGCAGTACTTC.

This clonotype has a count of ten or more. The chain couples TRBV11-2 to TRBJ2-2; TRBD2 might be the D (6 bases). The V end lost 3 bases, the J end lost 8 bases, and 16 bases lay between the germline ends. The germline V gene encodes CDR1 SGHAT and CDR2 FQNNGV. The CDR3 has 15 residues. Here the CDR3 DNA reads TGTGCCAGCAGCTTTGGTGGCGGGGTTAGGGGGGAGCTGTTTTTT. Protein: CASSFGGGVRGELFF.

This clonotype was observed a handful of times. The rearrangement joins TRBV11-3 to TRBJ2-1, with D perhaps TRBD2 (6 bases). The CDR3 runs 14 residues. V was shortened by 2 bases and J by 6 bases, with 11 bases between the two germline ends. CDR1 is SGHNT and CDR2 is YENEEA in the germline V gene. DNA of the CDR3: TGTGCCAGCAGCTTAACGGGAGTGGTCAATGAGCAGTTCTTC. This codes for CASSLTGVVNEQFF. Drawing the rest from reference TRBV11-3 and TRBJ2-1, the complete variable domain is EAGVVQSPRYKIIEKKQPVAFWCNPISGHNTLYWYLQNLGQGPELLIRYENEEAVDDSQLPKDRFSAERLKGVDSTLKIQPAELGDSAVYLCASSLTGVVNEQFFGPGTRLTVL.

The CDR3 loop reads CARSHVLWTGANNSPLHF. CDR3 DNA: TGTGCCAGAAGCCACGTTCTTTGGACAGGGGCAAATAATTCACCCCTCCACTTT. The chain links TRBV5-3 to TRBJ1-6; 9 nucleotides line up with TRBD1. TRBV5-3 counts as an open reading frame of uncertain function. The CDR3 runs 18 residues. The junction had 13 bases not matched to a gene; V was cut back by 4 bases and J by 5 bases.